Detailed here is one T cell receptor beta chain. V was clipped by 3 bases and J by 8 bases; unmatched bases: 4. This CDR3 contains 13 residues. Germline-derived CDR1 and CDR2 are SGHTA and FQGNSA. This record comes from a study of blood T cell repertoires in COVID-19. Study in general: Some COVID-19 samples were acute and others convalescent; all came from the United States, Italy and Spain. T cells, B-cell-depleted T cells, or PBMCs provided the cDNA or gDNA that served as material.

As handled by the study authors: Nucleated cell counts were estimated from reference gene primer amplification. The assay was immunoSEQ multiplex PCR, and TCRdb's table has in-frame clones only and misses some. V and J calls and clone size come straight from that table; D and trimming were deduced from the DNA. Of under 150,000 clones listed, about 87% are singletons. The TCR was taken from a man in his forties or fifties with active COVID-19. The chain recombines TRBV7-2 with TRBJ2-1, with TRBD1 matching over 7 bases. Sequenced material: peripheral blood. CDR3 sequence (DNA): TGTGCCAGCAGCTTGACAGGGTCGTATGAGCAGTTCTTC. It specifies CASSLTGSYEQFF.